Listed below are T cell receptor beta chains from one sample, sequenced in a study of cytomegalovirus exposure and HLA in healthy donors. Libraries were prepared by immunoSEQ multiplex PCR; TCRdb keeps only in-frame clonotypes and omits some of them. The sample has about 170,000 clones; approximately 81% are singletons. The source material was PBMCs. The receptors shown here come from a boy under 10 years old in good health and CMV-seronegative. The CDR3 runs from the conserved cysteine through the conserved F or W. The D gene is left open where the match is weak. Clone size, where shown, is once, few, many, or a class for clones that have expanded.

size	length	D	V	J	DNA	CDR3
NA	15	TRBD2	TRBV6-6	TRBJ2-7	TGTGCCAGCAGTTACTCCGAGCGGGAGTCTGGCGAGCAGTACTTC	CASSYSERESGEQYF
NA	15	TRBD1	TRBV6-1	TRBJ1-2	TGTGCCAGCAGCGTACAGGGGGCGCGCCACTATGGCTACACCTTC	CASSVQGARHYGYTF
NA	15	TRBD1	TRBV6-1	TRBJ2-7	TGTGCCGGCAGTGAAATCGGGACAGGGGTCCACGAGCAGTACTTC	CAGSEIGTGVHEQYF
few	14	NA	TRBV2	TRBJ1-1	TGTGCCAGCAGTGAAGACAGTATGAACACTGAAGCTTTCTTT	CASSEDSMNTEAFF
NA	14	NA	TRBV19	TRBJ1-5	TGTGCCAGTAAGGGGTGGCAGATTAATCAGCCCCAGCATTTT	CASKGWQINQPQHF
NA	15	TRBD1	TRBV28	TRBJ2-7	TGTGCCAGCAGATCCCCGGGACAGGTACCCTACGAGCAGTACTTC	CASRSPGQVPYEQYF
NA	14	TRBD1	TRBV27	TRBJ1-4	TGTGCCACTCGACAGGGGGCAACTAATGAAAAACTGTTTTTT	CATRQGATNEKLFF
few	14	NA	TRBV6-5	TRBJ2-2	TGTGCCAGCAGTTACCTCGCGGGTTTCGGGGAGCTGTTTTTT	CASSYLAGFGELFF
few	15	TRBD1	TRBV5-6	TRBJ1-3	TGTGCCAGCAGCCGAAAGGACAGGGTTGGAAACACCATATATTTT	CASSRKDRVGNTIYF
NA	12	NA	TRBV5-4	TRBJ2-7	TGTGCCAGCAGCGTCTCTCAGATCGAGCAGTACTTC	CASSVSQIEQYF
NA	14	TRBD2	TRBV5-1	TRBJ2-5	TGCGCCAGCAGTCCTACTAGCGGGAAAGAGACCCAGTACTTC	CASSPTSGKETQYF